This TCR beta chain came from a study of vaccination and CD4 T cells after COVID-19. Cultured CD4+ T-cell DNA underwent Oncomine TCR Beta short-read sequencing. The source of extracted genomic DNA was cultured CD4+ T cells. MiXCR, applied by TCRdb to the PCR reads, yields one record per CDR3 protein. This sample has about 16,000 distinct CDR3 sequences, with 54% found just once. As concerns this clonotype: Its antigen is not identified.

The CDR3 contains 14 residues. Germline V CDR1 and CDR2: DFQATT, SNEGSKA (reference sequence). Trimming left V 3 bases short and J 2 bases short, with 13 bases between. Specified treatment: roughly ten-day PBMC culture with coronavirus spike peptide pools or control peptides (ViraFEST assay). The genes are TRBV20-1 and TRBJ2-5; weak D call: TRBD1 (6 bases). The sequenced sample was CD4+ T cells from blood, cultured in vitro, obtained before SARS-CoV-2 vaccination. This TCR was sampled from a human donor who had recovered from COVID-19. The CDR3 DNA reads as TGCAGTGCTAGCTACCAGGGGTCTCAAGAGACCCAGTACTTC. It yields the protein CSASYQGSQETQYF.